This TCR beta chain was sequenced in a study of blood T cell repertoires in COVID-19. The overall study: Some COVID-19 samples were acute and others convalescent; all came from the United States, Italy and Spain.

TCRdb's copy holds only in-frame clones and misses some; the assay was immunoSEQ multiplex PCR. This sample yields a few hundred thousand clones, of which 85% to 90% are seen a single time; 2.5% to 3% belongs to the top ten. The sequencing sample was made of peripheral blood. This TCR derives from a woman aged 25 to 39 with COVID-19, enrolled during active disease.

As DNA, the CDR3 is TGTGCCAGCAGTTACGGTCCGGGAGGGACAACCTACGAGCAGTACTTC. Protein sequence: CASSYGPGGTTYEQYF. The chain combines TRBV6-5 with TRBJ2-7, with 8 bases matching TRBD2. CDR3 length equals 16 residues. V shed 2 bases and J 2 bases; nucleotides not matched to a gene: 8. Germline values: CDR1 MNHEY, CDR2 SVGAGI.